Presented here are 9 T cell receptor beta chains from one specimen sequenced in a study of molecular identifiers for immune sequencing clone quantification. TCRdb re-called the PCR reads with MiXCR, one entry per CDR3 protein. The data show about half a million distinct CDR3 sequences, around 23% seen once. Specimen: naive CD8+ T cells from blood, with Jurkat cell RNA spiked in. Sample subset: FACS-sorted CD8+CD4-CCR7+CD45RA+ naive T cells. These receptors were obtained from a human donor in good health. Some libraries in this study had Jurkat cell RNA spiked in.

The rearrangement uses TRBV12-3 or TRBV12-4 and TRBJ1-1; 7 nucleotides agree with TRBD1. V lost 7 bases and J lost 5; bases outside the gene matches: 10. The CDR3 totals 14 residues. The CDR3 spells CASILWAGGTEAFF. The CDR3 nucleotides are TGTGCCAGCATTCTGTGGGCAGGGGGTACTGAAGCTTTCTTT.

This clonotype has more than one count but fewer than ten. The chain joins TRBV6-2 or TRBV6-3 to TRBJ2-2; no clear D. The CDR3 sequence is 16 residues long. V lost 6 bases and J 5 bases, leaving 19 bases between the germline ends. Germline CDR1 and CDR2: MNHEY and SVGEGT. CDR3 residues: CASSRTTGWSTGELFF. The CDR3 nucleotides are TGTGCCAGCAGCCGCACGACCGGATGGTCGACCGGGGAGCTGTTTTTT.

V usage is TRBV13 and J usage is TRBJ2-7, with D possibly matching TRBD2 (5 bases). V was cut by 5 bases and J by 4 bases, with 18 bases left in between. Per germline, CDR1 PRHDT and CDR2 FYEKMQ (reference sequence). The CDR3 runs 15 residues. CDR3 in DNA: TGTGCCAGCAGCCCCCGGGGTGGACTGCCTTACGAGCAGTACTTC. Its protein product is CASSPRGGLPYEQYF.

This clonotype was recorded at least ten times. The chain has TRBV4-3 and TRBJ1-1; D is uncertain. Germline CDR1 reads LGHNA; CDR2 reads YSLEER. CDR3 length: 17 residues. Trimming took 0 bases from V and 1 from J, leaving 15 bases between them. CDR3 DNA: TGCGCCAGCAGCCAAGATTGGGTCGGACGGGAGAACACTGAAGCTTTCTTT. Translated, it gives CASSQDWVGRENTEAFF.

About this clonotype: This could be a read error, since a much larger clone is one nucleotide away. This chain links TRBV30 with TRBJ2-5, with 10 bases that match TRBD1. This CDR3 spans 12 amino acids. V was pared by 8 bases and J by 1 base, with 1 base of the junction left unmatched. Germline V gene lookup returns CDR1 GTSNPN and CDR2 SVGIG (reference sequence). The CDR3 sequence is CAGDRGQETQYF. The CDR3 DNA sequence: TGTGCCGGGGACAGGGGCCAAGAGACCCAGTACTTC.

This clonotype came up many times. The CDR3 loop is CSVSVNTEAFF. The CDR3 DNA follows: TGCAGCGTTTCAGTGAACACTGAAGCTTTCTTT. The chain couples TRBV29-1 to TRBJ1-1; D remains unclear. V shed 5 bases and J shed 0 bases, with 4 bases lying between them. This CDR3 is built from 11 residues. The germline V gene encodes CDR1 SQVTM and CDR2 ANQGSEA.

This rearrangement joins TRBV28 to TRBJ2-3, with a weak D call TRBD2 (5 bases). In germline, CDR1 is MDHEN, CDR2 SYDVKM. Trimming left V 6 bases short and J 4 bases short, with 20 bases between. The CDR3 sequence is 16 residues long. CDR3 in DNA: TGTGCCAGCAGCCCTACCGGCGGGCAGAGCGCAGATACGCAGTATTTT. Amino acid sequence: CASSPTGGQSADTQYF.

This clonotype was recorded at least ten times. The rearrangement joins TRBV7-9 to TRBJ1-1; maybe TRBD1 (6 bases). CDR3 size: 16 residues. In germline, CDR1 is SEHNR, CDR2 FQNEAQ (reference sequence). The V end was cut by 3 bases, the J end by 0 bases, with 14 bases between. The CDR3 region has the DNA TGTGCCAGCAGCTTGAGTTGGGGGACACTGAACACTGAAGCTTTCTTT. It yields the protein CASSLSWGTLNTEAFF.

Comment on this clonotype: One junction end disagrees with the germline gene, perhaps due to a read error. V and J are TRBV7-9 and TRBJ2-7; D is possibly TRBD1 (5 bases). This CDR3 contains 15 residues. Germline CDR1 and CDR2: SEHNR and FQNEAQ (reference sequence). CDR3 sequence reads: CASSLGLTATYEQCF. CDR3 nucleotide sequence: TGTGCCAGCAGCTTAGGGCTGACAGCGACCTACGAGCAGTGCTTC.